What follows is one T cell receptor beta chain and its context. This sample is part of a study of blood T cell repertoires in COVID-19. Study summary: Samples of COVID-19 (acute and convalescent) were obtained from the United States, Italy and Spain.

The germline V and J ends were trimmed by 4 bases and 2 bases, with 11 bases remaining between them. This CDR3 region has 14 residues. Germline CDR1 is MNHEY and CDR2 is SVGAGI. Under the authors' procedure: Amplification with reference gene primers provided the estimates of nucleated cell counts. Data came from immunoSEQ multiplex PCR; TCRdb stores just in-frame clones and leaves some out. The V and J calls and clone size come from that table; D and trimming were worked out from the DNA. This sample has 120,000 or so clones; around 87% occur once, and the top ten carry approximately 8%. This rearrangement joins TRBV6-5 to TRBJ1-1; weak D call: TRBD1 (6 bases). Input material: peripheral blood. The TCR comes from a man in his fifties or sixties with acute or convalescent COVID-19. The CDR3 DNA is TGTGCCAGCAGTTTAGGACAGTTTAACACTGAAGCTTTCTTT. Translating it yields CASSLGQFNTEAFF.